The 28 T cell receptor beta chains below come from one sample, sequenced in a study of cytomegalovirus exposure and HLA in healthy donors. Amplification used 60 Vbeta primers and 13 Jbeta primers. Assay used: immunoSEQ multiplex PCR; TCRdb lists only in-frame clones, some missing. The table shows tens of thousands of clones, with roughly 63% occurring only once. The sequencing input was PBMCs. Receptors were obtained from a boy younger than 18 in good health and CMV-seropositive.

This clone was observed once. The V and J genes are TRBV6-4 and TRBJ2-3; 10 nucleotides line up with TRBD2. Germline V gives CDR1 MRHNA, CDR2 SNTAGT. V shed 3 bases, J shed 4 bases, and the junction held 4 bases outside the gene matches. The CDR3 has 15 amino acids. CDR3 bases: TGTGCCAGCAGTGAGGAACTAGCGGGGTCAGATACGCAGTATTTT. It specifies CASSEELAGSDTQYF.

This clone was recorded a few times. V and J are TRBV29-1 and TRBJ2-7; a possible D gene is TRBD1 (6 bases). The CDR3 loop spans 14 amino acids. Trimming stripped 2 bases from V and 7 bases from J, with 18 bases between. Germline V gene data show CDR1 as SQVTM and CDR2 as ANQGSEA. The CDR3, as DNA: TGCAGCGTTGAAACAGGGCCCTCCGGAGGAGAGCAGTACTTC. Protein sequence: CSVETGPSGGEQYF.

This clone came up a few times. The gene calls are TRBV25-1 and TRBJ2-3; D unclear. V lost 5 bases and J 4 bases, leaving 7 bases between the germline ends. The CDR3 consists of 12 residues. Germline assignment: CDR1 MGHDK and CDR2 SYGVNS. The CDR3 bases are TGTGCCAGCAGTTTTAGTCCAGATACGCAGTATTTT. Translated, it gives CASSFSPDTQYF.

The sample holds one count of this clone. This chain links TRBV6-6 with TRBJ2-7; 11 positions match TRBD1. The length of the CDR3 is 16 residues. Unmatched junction bases numbered 14, after V lost 6 bases and J lost 7 bases. The germline CDR1 and CDR2 sequences are MNHNY and SVGAGI (reference sequence). The CDR3 sequence is CASRGNPGQGAWEQYF. In DNA, the CDR3 is TGTGCCAGCAGAGGAAACCCCGGACAGGGGGCGTGGGAGCAGTACTTC.

The chain couples TRBV18 to TRBJ2-7; 10 bases fit TRBD1. Looked up from germline, CDR1 is KGHSH and CDR2 is LQKENI. The CDR3 is 15 residues long. J gave up 2 bases and V 4 bases, and 5 bases lay outside the gene matches. CDR3 residues: CASSRTGTGAYEQYF. The CDR3 nucleotides are TGTGCCAGCTCACGGACCGGGACAGGGGCCTACGAGCAGTACTTC.

This clone was observed a handful of times. This rearrangement joins TRBV12-5 to TRBJ2-7; 7 bases align to TRBD2. CDR1 and CDR2 (germline): LGHNT, FRNRAP. Unmatched junction bases numbered 17, after V lost 2 bases and J lost 7 bases. There are 17 residues in the CDR3. This CDR3 is CASGLSPGGALIEEQYF. In DNA, the CDR3 is TGTGCTAGTGGTTTGTCCCCGGGGGGTGCGCTAATTGAAGAGCAGTACTTC. The complete variable domain, with remaining parts taken from reference TRBV12-5 and TRBJ2-7, reads DARVTQTPRHKVTEMGQEVTMRCQPILGHNTVFWYRQTMMQGLELLAYFRNRAPLDDSGMPKDRFSAEMPDATLATLKIQPSEPRDSAVYFCASGLSPGGALIEEQYFGPGTRLTVT.

The gene calls are TRBV5-4 and TRBJ1-2; TRBD1 matches 8 bases. Germline V gene sequence: CDR1 SGHNT, CDR2 YYREEE (reference sequence). Unmatched junction bases numbered 5, after V lost 4 bases and J lost 6 bases. The CDR3 covers 13 residues. The CDR3 loop reads CASSKQGEDGYTF. CDR3 sequence (DNA): TGTGCCAGCAGCAAACAGGGGGAGGATGGCTACACCTTC.

This clone was seen more than once but under ten times. The V call is TRBV18, the J call TRBJ1-1; no clear D. CDR3 length equals 13 residues. Per the germline V gene, CDR1 is KGHSH and CDR2 is LQKENI. V gave up 3 bases and J gave up 6 bases, with 11 bases separating them. DNA for the CDR3: TGTGCCAGCTCACCGGAGGACCAAGCTGAAGCTTTCTTT. Its translation is CASSPEDQAEAFF.

The CDR3 sequence: CASSWTATEAFF. In DNA, the CDR3 is TGTGCCAGCAGCTGGACAGCCACTGAAGCTTTCTTT. The V and J genes are TRBV5-6 and TRBJ1-1; TRBD1 might be the D (6 bases). Germline CDR1 reads SGHDT; CDR2 reads YYEEEE. This CDR3 is built from 12 residues. The V end was cut by 3 bases, the J end by 4 bases, with 7 bases between.

This clone has only one observation. The chain has TRBV27 and TRBJ2-7; 10 bases agree with TRBD2. The ends lost 3 bases at V and 7 bases at J; junction bases unmatched: 6. Per the germline V gene, CDR1 is MNHEY and CDR2 is SMNVEV (reference sequence). The CDR3 runs 14 residues. This CDR3 is CASSFLAGAGEQYF. In nucleotides, the CDR3 is TGTGCCAGCAGTTTCCTAGCGGGGGCTGGAGAGCAGTACTTC.

The rearrangement links TRBV27 to TRBJ1-2; D possibly corresponds to TRBD1 (5 bases). The germline gives CDR1 MNHEY, CDR2 SMNVEV (reference sequence). V was pared by 4 bases and J by 6 bases, with 15 bases between. This CDR3 contains 14 residues. Here the CDR3 DNA reads TGTGCCAGCAGTTCTGGGGGGAGTTTCAATGGCTACACCTTC. Protein product: CASSSGGSFNGYTF.

The V and J genes are TRBV27 and TRBJ1-2, with D possibly being TRBD1 (5 bases). Trimming pared 2 bases from V and 4 bases from J, leaving 11 bases between. Looked up from germline, CDR1 is MNHEY and CDR2 is SMNVEV (reference sequence). This CDR3 spans 14 amino acids. In DNA form, the CDR3 reads TGTGCCAGCAGTTTAGGGGGGAGAGGCTATGGCTACACCTTC. Protein sequence: CASSLGGRGYGYTF.

V usage is TRBV7-9 and J usage is TRBJ2-2, with 9 bases fitting TRBD1. Looked up from germline, CDR1 is SEHNR and CDR2 is FQNEAQ (reference sequence). The CDR3 runs to 14 residues. The J segment lost 5 bases and the V segment lost 3 bases, leaving 1 base of the junction unmatched. For the CDR3, the DNA is TGTGCCAGCAGCTTCGGGACAGGGACCGGGGAGCTGTTTTTT. As protein: CASSFGTGTGELFF.

The V and J genes are TRBV5-6 and TRBJ2-4; D is undetermined. V lost 4 bases, J lost 0 bases, and 8 bases lay in between. Germline CDR1 SGHDT, CDR2 YYEEEE. The CDR3 is made up of 14 amino acids. This chain's CDR3 is CASSVYLAKNIQYF. CDR3 bases: TGTGCCAGCAGCGTCTATCTAGCCAAAAACATTCAGTACTTC. The variable domain in full, completed from reference TRBV5-6 and TRBJ2-4, reads DAGVTQSPTHLIKTRGQQVTLRCSPKSGHDTVSWYQQALGQGPQFIFQYYEEEERQRGNFPDRFSGHQFPNYSSELNVNALLLGDSALYLCASSVYLAKNIQYFGAGTRLSVL.

The V gene is TRBV7-9, the J gene TRBJ1-2; 7 positions agree with TRBD1. V trimming: 1 base; J trimming: 8 bases; junction bases outside the gene matches: 7. There are 14 residues in the CDR3. Looked up from germline, CDR1 is SEHNR and CDR2 is FQNEAQ (reference sequence). The CDR3 protein is CASSLVDREKGYTF. CDR3 in DNA: TGTGCCAGCAGCTTAGTAGACAGGGAAAAAGGCTACACCTTC.

The rearrangement links TRBV6-1 to TRBJ2-1; 10 bases are a match to TRBD2. Unmatched junction bases numbered 7, after V lost 5 bases and J lost 9 bases. The CDR3 spans 14 residues. CDR1 and CDR2 from the germline V gene are MNHNS and SASEGT. The CDR3: CASSLAGGAGEQFF. The CDR3 DNA follows: TGTGCCAGCAGTTTAGCGGGAGGAGCGGGTGAGCAGTTCTTC.

The chain is built from TRBV7-6 and TRBJ2-2; 10 nucleotides match TRBD1. Germline trimming cut 2 bases from V and 2 bases from J; bases unmatched to any gene: 5. Germline V lookup: CDR1 SGHVS, CDR2 FNYEAQ. The CDR3 is made up of 17 amino acids. CDR3 sequence (DNA): TGTGCCAGCAGCTTACATGGGACAGGGGTTAACACCGGGGAGCTGTTTTTT. Protein: CASSLHGTGVNTGELFF.

The V and J genes are TRBV30 and TRBJ2-5, with D perhaps TRBD2 (5 bases). V shed 0 bases and J shed 1 base, with 9 bases lying between them. Germline values: CDR1 GTSNPN, CDR2 SVGIG (reference sequence). This CDR3 comprises 14 residues. The CDR3: CAWSVKRSQETQYF. CDR3 bases: TGTGCCTGGAGTGTAAAGCGGTCCCAAGAGACCCAGTACTTC. The variable domain in full, with the rest retrieved from reference TRBV30 and TRBJ2-5, is SQTIHQWPATLVQPVGSPLSLECTVEGTSNPNLYWYRQAAGRGLQLLFYSVGIGQISSEVPQNLSASRPQDRQFILSSKKLLLSDSGFYLCAWSVKRSQETQYFGPGTRLLVL.

The gene calls are TRBV6-5 and TRBJ1-6, with D possibly TRBD1 on 6 matching bases. Germline V gene data show CDR1 as MNHEY and CDR2 as SVGAGI. This CDR3 is built from 15 residues. V was pared by 1 base and J by 10 bases, with 14 bases between. This CDR3 is CASSYFGTFRSPLHF. CDR3 nucleotide sequence: TGTGCCAGCAGTTACTTCGGGACATTTCGATCACCCCTCCACTTT.

The genes are TRBV25-1 and TRBJ2-5, with 9 bases identical to TRBD1. The J segment lost 2 bases and the V segment lost 10 bases, leaving 17 bases of the junction unmatched. Germline-derived CDR1 and CDR2 are MGHDK and SYGVNS. This CDR3 has 17 amino acids. In DNA, the CDR3 is TGTGCCACCTCAACAGACATGGACAGGGGACCTCAAGAGACCCAGTACTTC. Its translation: CATSTDMDRGPQETQYF.

The chain combines TRBV11-2 with TRBJ2-7, with 9 bases matching TRBD2. Unmatched junction bases numbered 7, after V lost 1 base and J lost 3 bases. Germline values: CDR1 SGHAT, CDR2 FQNNGV. The CDR3 covers 16 residues. The CDR3 loop is CASSLVRASGNYEQYF. In DNA, the CDR3 is TGTGCCAGCAGCTTAGTTCGTGCTAGCGGGAACTACGAGCAGTACTTC.

V gene TRBV5-1 combines with J gene TRBJ2-3; the D gene is possibly TRBD2 (6 bases). This CDR3 has 17 residues. V shed 0 bases and J shed 0 bases, with 14 bases lying between them. CDR1 is SGHRS and CDR2 is YFSETQ in the germline V gene. The CDR3 loop is CASSLGSGRGSTDTQYF. CDR3 nucleotides: TGCGCCAGCAGCTTGGGTTCCGGGCGGGGAAGCACAGATACGCAGTATTTT. Using reference TRBV5-1 and TRBJ2-3 for the parts outside the CDR3, the full variable domain is KAGVTQTPRYLIKTRGQQVTLSCSPISGHRSVSWYQQTPGQGLQFLFEYFSETQRNKGNFPGRFSGRQFSNSRSEMNVSTLELGDSALYLCASSLGSGRGSTDTQYFGPGTRLTVL.

V and J are TRBV5-1 and TRBJ2-3; 10 bases map to TRBD1. CDR1 SGHRS and CDR2 YFSETQ come from the germline V gene. The CDR3 spans 15 residues. The V segment lost 1 base and the J segment 7 bases; nucleotides outside the gene matches: 6. As DNA, the CDR3 is TGCGCCAGCAGCTTGTCAGGGACAGGGGTACATACGCAGTATTTT. Protein product: CASSLSGTGVHTQYF.

The gene calls are TRBV6-1 and TRBJ1-3; tentatively, D is TRBD1 (5 bases). This CDR3 contains 15 residues. The V end was cut by 8 bases, the J end by 0 bases, with 14 bases between. Per the germline V gene, CDR1 is MNHNS and CDR2 is SASEGT. The CDR3 coding sequence is TGTGCCAGCGGGTGGGGGGGAATCTCTGGAAACACCATATATTTT. It specifies CASGWGGISGNTIYF.

This clone was picked up one time. The CDR3 here is CASSVGGTGGGGTEAFF. The CDR3, as DNA: TGTGCCAGCAGCGTAGGAGGAACAGGGGGTGGAGGCACTGAAGCTTTCTTT. The chain uses TRBV9 and TRBJ1-1; 8 positions match TRBD1. Germline trimming cut 0 bases from V and 4 bases from J; bases unmatched to any gene: 11. The CDR3 spans 17 residues. Per germline, CDR1 SGDLS and CDR2 YYNGEE.

Only a few counts were recorded for this clone. This specimen includes other DNA sequences encoding the same CDR3. This rearrangement joins TRBV30 to TRBJ1-2; D is unclear. The CDR3 is 18 amino acids. V lost 0 bases and J lost 5, with 25 bases in between. From germline, CDR1 is GTSNPN and CDR2 SVGIG (reference sequence). Written as DNA, the CDR3 is TGTGCCTGGAGTGTAAGGTCGGGAGTCTTGGACCCCAGATATGGCTACACCTTC. As protein: CAWSVRSGVLDPRYGYTF.

V is TRBV5-6 and J is TRBJ2-7; a weak D match, TRBD2 (7 bases). The CDR3 loop spans 14 amino acids. The germline V gene has CDR1 SGHDT and CDR2 YYEEEE. V shed 0 bases and J shed 5 bases, with 12 bases lying between them. The CDR3 nucleotides read TGTGCCAGCAGCTTGGACGGGGGGCATCACGAGCAGTACTTC. It translates to CASSLDGGHHEQYF.

The V and J genes are TRBV7-2 and TRBJ1-2; 7 bases fit TRBD1. The CDR3 totals 13 residues. Germline V gives CDR1 SGHTA, CDR2 FQGNSA. The trim removed 5 bases at V and 8 bases at J, leaving 8 bases unmatched. The CDR3 DNA follows: TGTGCCAGCAGCATGACAGGGTCAGCGGGCTACACCTTC. Its translation: CASSMTGSAGYTF.